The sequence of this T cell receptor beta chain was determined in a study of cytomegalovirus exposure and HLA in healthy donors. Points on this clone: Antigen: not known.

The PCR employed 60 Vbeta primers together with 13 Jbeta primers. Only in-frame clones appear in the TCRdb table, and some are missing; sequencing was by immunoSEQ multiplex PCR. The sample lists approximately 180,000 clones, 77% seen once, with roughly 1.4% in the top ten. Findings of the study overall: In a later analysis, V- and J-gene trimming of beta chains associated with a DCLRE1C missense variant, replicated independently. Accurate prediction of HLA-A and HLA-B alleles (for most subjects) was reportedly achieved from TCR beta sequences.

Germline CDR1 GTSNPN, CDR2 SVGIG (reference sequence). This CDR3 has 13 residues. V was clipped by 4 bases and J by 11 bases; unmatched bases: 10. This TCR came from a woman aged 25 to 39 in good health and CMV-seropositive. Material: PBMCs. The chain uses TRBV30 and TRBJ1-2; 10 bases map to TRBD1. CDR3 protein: CAWTAGTGVRYTF. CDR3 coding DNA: TGTGCCTGGACTGCCGGGACAGGGGTGAGATACACCTTC.